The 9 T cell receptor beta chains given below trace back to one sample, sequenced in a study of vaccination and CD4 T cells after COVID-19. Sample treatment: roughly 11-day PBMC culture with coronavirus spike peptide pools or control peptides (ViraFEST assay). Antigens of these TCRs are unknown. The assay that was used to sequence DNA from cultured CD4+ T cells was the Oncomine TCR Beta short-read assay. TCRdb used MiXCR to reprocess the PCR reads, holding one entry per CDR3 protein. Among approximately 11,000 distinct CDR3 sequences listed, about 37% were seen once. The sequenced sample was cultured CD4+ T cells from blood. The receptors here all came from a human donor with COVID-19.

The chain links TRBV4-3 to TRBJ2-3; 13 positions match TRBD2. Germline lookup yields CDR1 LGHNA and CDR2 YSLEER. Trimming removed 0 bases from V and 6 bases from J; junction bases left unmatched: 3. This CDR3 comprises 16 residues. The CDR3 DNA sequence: TGCGCCAGCAGCCAAGATGAGGGACTAGCGGGGGATACGCAGTATTTT. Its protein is CASSQDEGLAGDTQYF.

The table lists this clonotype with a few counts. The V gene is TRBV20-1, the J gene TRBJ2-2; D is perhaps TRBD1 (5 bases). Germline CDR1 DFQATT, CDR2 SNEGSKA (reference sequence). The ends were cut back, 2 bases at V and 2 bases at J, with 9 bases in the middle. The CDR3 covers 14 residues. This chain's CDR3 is CSARPDSNTGELFF. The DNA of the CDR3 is TGCAGTGCTAGACCCGACAGTAACACCGGGGAGCTGTTTTTT.

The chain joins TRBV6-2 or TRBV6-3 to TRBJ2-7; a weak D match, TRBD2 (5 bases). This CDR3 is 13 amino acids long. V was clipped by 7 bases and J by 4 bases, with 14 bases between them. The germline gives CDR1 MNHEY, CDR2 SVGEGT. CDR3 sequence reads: CASKMGRAYEQYF. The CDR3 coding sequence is TGTGCCAGCAAAATGGGGAGAGCGTACGAGCAGTACTTC.

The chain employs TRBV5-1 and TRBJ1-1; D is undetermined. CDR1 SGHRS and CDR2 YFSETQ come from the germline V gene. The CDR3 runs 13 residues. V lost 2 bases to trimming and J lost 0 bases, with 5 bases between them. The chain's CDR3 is CASSLTLNTEAFF. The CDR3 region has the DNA TGCGCCAGCAGCTTAACACTGAACACTGAAGCTTTCTTT. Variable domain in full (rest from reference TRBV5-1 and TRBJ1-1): KAGVTQTPRYLIKTRGQQVTLSCSPISGHRSVSWYQQTPGQGLQFLFEYFSETQRNKGNFPGRFSGRQFSNSRSEMNVSTLELGDSALYLCASSLTLNTEAFFGQGTRLTVV.

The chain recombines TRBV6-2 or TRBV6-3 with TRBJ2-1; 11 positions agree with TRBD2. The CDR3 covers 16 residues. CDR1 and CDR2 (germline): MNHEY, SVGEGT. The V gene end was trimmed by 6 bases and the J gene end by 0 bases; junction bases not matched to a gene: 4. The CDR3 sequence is CASRPSGGRSYNEQFF. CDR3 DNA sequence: TGTGCCAGCAGACCTAGCGGGGGGCGCTCCTACAATGAGCAGTTCTTC.

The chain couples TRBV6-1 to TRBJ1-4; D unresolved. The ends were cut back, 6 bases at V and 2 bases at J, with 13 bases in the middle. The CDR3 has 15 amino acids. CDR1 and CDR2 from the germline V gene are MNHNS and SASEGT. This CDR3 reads CASSLARGTNEKLFF. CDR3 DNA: TGTGCCAGCAGCCTAGCTAGAGGGACTAATGAAAAACTGTTTTTT.

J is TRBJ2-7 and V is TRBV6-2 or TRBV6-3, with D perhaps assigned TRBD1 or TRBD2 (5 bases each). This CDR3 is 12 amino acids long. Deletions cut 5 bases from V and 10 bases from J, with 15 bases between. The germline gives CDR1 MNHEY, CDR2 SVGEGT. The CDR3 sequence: CASSNPGTPQYF. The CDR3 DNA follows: TGTGCCAGCAGTAACCCAGGGACGCCCCAGTACTTC.

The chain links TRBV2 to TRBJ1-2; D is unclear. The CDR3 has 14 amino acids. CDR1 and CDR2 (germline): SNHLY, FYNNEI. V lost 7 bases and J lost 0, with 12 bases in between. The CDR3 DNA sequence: TGTGCCAGCAAGGGTGGGAACGCTAACTATGGCTACACCTTC. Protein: CASKGGNANYGYTF.

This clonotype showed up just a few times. CDR3 sequence (DNA): TGTGCCAGCAGCTTAGATTCCCAGCCCCAGCATTTT. Translation gives CASSLDSQPQHF. The chain employs TRBV7-2 and TRBJ1-5, with unresolved D. The CDR3 runs 12 residues. V lost 1 base and J 7 bases, leaving 5 bases between the germline ends. The germline CDR1 and CDR2 sequences are SGHTA and FQGNSA.